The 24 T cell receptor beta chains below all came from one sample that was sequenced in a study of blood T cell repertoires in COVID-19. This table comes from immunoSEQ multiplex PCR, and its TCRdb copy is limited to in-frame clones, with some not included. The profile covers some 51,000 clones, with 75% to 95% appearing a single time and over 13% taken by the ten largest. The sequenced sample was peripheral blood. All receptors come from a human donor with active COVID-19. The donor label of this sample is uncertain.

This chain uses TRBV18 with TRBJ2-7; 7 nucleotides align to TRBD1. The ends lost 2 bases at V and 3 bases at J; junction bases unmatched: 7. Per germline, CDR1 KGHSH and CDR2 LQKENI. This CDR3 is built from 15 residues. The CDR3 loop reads CASSPIRGQDYEQYF. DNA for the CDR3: TGTGCCAGCTCACCAATTAGAGGACAGGACTACGAGCAGTACTTC.

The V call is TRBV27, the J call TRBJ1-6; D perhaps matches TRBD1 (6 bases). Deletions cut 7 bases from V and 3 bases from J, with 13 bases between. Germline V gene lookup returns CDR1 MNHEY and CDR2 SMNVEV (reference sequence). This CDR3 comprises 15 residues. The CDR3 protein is CASKRGQLYNSPLHF. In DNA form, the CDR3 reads TGTGCCAGCAAACGCGGACAGCTCTATAATTCACCCCTCCACTTT.

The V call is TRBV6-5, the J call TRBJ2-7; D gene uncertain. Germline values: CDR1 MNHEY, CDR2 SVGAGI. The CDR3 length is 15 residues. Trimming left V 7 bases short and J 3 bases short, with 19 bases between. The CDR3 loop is CASTPVERSDYEQYF. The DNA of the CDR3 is TGTGCCAGCACCCCAGTGGAGAGGTCGGACTACGAGCAGTACTTC.

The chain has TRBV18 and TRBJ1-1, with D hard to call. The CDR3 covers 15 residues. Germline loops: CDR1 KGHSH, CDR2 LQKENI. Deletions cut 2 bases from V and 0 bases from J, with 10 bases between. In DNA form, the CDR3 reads TGTGCCAGCTCACCAAGCGGGCCCATGAACACTGAAGCTTTCTTT. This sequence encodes CASSPSGPMNTEAFF.

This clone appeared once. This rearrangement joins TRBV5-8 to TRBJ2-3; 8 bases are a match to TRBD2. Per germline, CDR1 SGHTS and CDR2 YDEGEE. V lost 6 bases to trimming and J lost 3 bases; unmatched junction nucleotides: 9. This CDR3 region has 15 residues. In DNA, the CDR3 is TGTGCCAGCACCTCCGGGGGGGGGCCAACAGATACGCAGTATTTT. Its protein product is CASTSGGGPTDTQYF.

The CDR3 spells CASSPEGLAGPSYEQYF. The CDR3 region has the DNA TGTGCCAGCAGCCCCGAAGGGCTAGCGGGCCCCTCCTACGAGCAGTACTTC. V usage is TRBV7-6 and J usage is TRBJ2-7, with 8 bases that match TRBD2. Germline assignment: CDR1 SGHVS and CDR2 FNYEAQ. V lost 5 bases, J lost 0 bases, and 12 bases stayed unmatched. This CDR3 comprises 17 residues.

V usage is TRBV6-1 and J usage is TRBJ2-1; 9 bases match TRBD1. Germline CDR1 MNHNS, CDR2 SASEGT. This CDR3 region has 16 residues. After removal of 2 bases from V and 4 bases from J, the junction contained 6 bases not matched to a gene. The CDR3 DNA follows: TGTGCCAGCAGTGAATGGGACAGGGAAGGGTACAATGAGCAGTTCTTC. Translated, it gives CASSEWDREGYNEQFF.

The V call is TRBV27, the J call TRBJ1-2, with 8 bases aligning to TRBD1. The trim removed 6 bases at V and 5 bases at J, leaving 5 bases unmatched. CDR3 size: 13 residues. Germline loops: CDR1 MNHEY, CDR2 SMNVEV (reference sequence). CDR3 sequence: CASSLWTGYGYTF. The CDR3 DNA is TGTGCCAGCAGCCTATGGACAGGGTATGGCTACACCTTC.

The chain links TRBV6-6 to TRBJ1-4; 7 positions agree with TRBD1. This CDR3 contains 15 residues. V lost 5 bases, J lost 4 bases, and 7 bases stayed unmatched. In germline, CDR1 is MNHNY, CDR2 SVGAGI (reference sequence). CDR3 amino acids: CASSMTGHLNEKLFF. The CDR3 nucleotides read TGTGCCAGCAGTATGACAGGGCACCTTAATGAAAAACTGTTTTTT.

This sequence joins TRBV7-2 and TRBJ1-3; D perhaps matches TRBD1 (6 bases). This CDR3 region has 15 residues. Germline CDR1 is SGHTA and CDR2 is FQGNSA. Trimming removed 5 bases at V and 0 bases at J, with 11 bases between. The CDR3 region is CASSPQGTSGNTIYF. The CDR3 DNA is TGTGCCAGCAGCCCACAGGGAACCTCTGGAAACACCATATATTTT.

CDR3 sequence reads: CASSFERGSGETQYF. DNA for the CDR3: TGTGCCAGCAGCTTCGAGCGGGGGTCTGGGGAGACCCAGTACTTC. The chain joins TRBV11-2 to TRBJ2-5, with 8 bases that match TRBD2. V was pared by 3 bases and J by 5 bases, with 8 bases of the junction left unmatched. Per the germline V gene, CDR1 is SGHAT and CDR2 is FQNNGV. This CDR3 spans 15 amino acids. Full variable domain (missing parts from reference TRBV11-2 and TRBJ2-5): EAGVAQSPRYKIIEKRQSVAFWCNPISGHATLYWYQQILGQGPKLLIQFQNNGVVDDSQLPKDRFSAERLKGVDSTLKIQPAKLEDSAVYLCASSFERGSGETQYFGPGTRLLVL.

CDR3: CASSPPAGSLYEQYF. CDR3 sequence (DNA): TGTGCCAGCAGCCCCCCCGCGGGAAGCCTCTACGAGCAGTACTTC. The chain recombines TRBV7-9 with TRBJ2-7, with D possibly being TRBD2 (6 bases). V was pared by 5 bases and J by 3 bases, with 17 bases between. This CDR3 has 15 residues. Per the germline V gene, CDR1 is SEHNR and CDR2 is FQNEAQ (reference sequence).

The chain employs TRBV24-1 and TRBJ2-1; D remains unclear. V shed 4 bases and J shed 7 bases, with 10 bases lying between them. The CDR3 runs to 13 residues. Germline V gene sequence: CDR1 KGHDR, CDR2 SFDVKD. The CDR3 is CATSDPRRNEQFF. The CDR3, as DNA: TGTGCCACCAGTGACCCCCGTCGGAATGAGCAGTTCTTC.

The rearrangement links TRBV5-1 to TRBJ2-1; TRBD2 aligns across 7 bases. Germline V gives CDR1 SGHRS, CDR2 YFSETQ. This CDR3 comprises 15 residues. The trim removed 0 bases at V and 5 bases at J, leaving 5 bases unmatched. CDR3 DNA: TGCGCCAGCAGCTTGGCCACTGGGGGGGACAATGAGCAGTTCTTC. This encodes CASSLATGGDNEQFF.

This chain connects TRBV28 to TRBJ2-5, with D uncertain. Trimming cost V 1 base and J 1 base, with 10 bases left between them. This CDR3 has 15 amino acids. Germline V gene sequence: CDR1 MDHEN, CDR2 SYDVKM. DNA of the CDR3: TGTGCCAGCAGTTTATACCGGTCAGGCCAAGAGACCCAGTACTTC. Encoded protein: CASSLYRSGQETQYF. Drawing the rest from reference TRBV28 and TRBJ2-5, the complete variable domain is DVKVTQSSRYLVKRTGEKVFLECVQDMDHENMFWYRQDPGLGLRLIYFSYDVKMKEKGDIPEGYSVSREKKERFSLILESASTNQTSMYLCASSLYRSGQETQYFGPGTRLLVL.

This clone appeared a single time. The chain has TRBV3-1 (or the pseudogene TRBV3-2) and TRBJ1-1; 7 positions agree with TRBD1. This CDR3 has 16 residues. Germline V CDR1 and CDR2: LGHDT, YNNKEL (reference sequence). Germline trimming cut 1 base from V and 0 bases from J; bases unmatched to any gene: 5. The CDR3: CASSQGWDSMNTEAFF. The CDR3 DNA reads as TGTGCCAGCAGCCAAGGTTGGGACAGCATGAACACTGAAGCTTTCTTT.

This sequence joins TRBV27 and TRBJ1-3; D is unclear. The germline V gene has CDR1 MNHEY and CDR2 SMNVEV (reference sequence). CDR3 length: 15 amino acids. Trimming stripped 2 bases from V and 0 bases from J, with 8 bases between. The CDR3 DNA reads TGTGCCAGCAGTTTACGGGGTTCCTCTGGAAACACCATATATTTT. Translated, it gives CASSLRGSSGNTIYF.

CDR3 in DNA: TGTGCCAGCAGTTACTCGACAGACCATGAAGCTTTCTTT. This gives the protein CASSYSTDHEAFF. This sequence joins TRBV6-2 or TRBV6-3 and TRBJ1-1; D is possibly TRBD1 (5 bases). The CDR3 is 13 residues long. Germline assignment: CDR1 MNHEY and CDR2 SVGEGT. V was shortened by 0 bases and J by 7 bases, with 9 bases between the two germline ends.

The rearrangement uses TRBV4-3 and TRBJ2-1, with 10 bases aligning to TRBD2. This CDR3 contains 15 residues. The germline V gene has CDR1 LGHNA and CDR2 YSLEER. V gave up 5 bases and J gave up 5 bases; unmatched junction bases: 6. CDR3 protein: CASSNSGGRNNEQFF. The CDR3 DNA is TGCGCCAGCAGCAATAGCGGGGGGCGCAACAATGAGCAGTTCTTC.

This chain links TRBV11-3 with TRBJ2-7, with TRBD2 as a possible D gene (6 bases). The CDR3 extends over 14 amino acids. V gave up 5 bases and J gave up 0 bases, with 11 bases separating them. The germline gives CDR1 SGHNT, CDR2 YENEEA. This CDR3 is CASSTTGDSYEQYF. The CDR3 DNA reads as TGTGCCAGCAGCACCACGGGGGACTCCTACGAGCAGTACTTC.

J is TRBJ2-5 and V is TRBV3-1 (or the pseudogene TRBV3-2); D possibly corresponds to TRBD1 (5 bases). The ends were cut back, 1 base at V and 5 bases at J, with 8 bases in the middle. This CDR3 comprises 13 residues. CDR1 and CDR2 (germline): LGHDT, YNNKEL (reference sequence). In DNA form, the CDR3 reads TGTGCCAGCAGCCAAGTAGGGGTGGAGACCCAGTACTTC. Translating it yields CASSQVGVETQYF.

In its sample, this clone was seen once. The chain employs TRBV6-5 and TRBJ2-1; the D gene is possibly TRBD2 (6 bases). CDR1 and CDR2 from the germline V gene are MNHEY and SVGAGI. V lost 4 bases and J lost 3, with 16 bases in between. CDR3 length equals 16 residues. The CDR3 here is CASSWSSEGNYNEQFF. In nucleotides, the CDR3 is TGTGCCAGCAGTTGGTCGTCGGAGGGCAACTACAATGAGCAGTTCTTC.

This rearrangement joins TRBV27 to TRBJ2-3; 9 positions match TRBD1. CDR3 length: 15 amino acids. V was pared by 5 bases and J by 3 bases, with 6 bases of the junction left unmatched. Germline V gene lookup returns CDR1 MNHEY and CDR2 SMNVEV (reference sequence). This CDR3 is CASSRTGGRTDTQYF. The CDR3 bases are TGTGCCAGCAGTCGCACAGGGGGCAGGACAGATACGCAGTATTTT.

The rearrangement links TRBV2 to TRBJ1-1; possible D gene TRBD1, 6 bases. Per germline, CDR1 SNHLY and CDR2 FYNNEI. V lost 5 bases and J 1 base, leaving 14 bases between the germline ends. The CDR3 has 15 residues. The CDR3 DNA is TGTGCCAGCAGTTATTCATGGGGGCCGAACACTGAAGCTTTCTTT. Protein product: CASSYSWGPNTEAFF.